This TCR beta chain was sequenced in a study of glioma-infiltrating T cells after dendritic cell vaccination. V was clipped by 2 bases and J by 6 bases; unmatched bases: 9. This CDR3 region has 15 residues. Looked up from germline, CDR1 is KGHSH and CDR2 is LQKENI. PBMC were collected before vaccination, two weeks after the third vaccination, and at progression. Note on this clone: Antigen: not known.

Study-level results: TCR clonality showed no direct relationship with survival.

Input was 2 to 2.5 ug genomic DNA, or all available if less. Primers: 60 V beta forward and 13 J beta reverse. Only in-frame clones appear in the TCRdb table, and some are missing; sequencing was by immunoSEQ multiplex PCR. The profile shows about 21,000 clones, 70% to 80% of them singletons. This clonotype was sampled from a human donor with glioblastoma. Sequenced here: blood, sampled before dendritic cell vaccination. The chain links TRBV18 to TRBJ2-7, with 8 bases fitting TRBD2. CDR3 in DNA: TGTGCCAGCTCACCAAGAAGCGGGAGACGGTGCGAGCAGTACTTC. Its protein product is CASSPRSGRRCEQYF.